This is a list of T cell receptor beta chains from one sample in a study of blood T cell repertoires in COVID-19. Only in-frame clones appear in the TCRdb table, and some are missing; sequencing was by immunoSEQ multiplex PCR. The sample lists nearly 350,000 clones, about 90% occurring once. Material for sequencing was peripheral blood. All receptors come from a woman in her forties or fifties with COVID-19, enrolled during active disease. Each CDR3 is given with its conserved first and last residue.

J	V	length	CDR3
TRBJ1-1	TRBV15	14	CATSSQAPNTEAFF
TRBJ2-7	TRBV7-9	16	CASSLEELYRGYEQYF
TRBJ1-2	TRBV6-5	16	CASSYSIGQDNYGYTF
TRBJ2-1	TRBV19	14	CASSSAGADNEQFF
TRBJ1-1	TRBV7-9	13	CASSLSANTEAFF
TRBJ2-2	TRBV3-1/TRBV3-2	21	CASSYGPFRDTEGVYTGELFF
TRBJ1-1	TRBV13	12	CASEGTNTEAFF
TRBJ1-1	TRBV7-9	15	CASSLAELTNTEAFF
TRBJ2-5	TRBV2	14	CASYERERGETQYF
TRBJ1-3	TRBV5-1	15	CASSLGRARGNTIYF
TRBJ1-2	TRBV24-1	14	CATSDPDRSYGYTF
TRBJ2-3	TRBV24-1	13	CATSADGGDTQYF
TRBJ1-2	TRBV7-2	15	CASSKTGTVDLFYTF
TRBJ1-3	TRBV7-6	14	CASSFDGSGNTIYF